The 10 T cell receptor beta chains listed next were all sequenced from one sample in a study of cytomegalovirus exposure and HLA in healthy donors. The PCR contained 60 Vbeta and 13 Jbeta primers. TCRdb's table, derived via immunoSEQ multiplex PCR, lists solely in-frame clones and lacks some. The sample carries 130,000 to 150,000 clones, roughly 80% recorded once. The sequenced sample consisted of PBMCs. Receptor source: a female donor in good health and CMV-seronegative.

CDR3 in amino acids: CASSLGLAGRGQETQYF. In DNA form, the CDR3 reads TGTGCCAGCAGCTTAGGACTAGCGGGGCGAGGCCAAGAGACCCAGTACTTC. V is TRBV5-8 and J is TRBJ2-5; TRBD2 matches at 12 bases. V gave up 2 bases and J gave up 1 base; unmatched junction bases: 6. The germline V gene encodes CDR1 SGHTS and CDR2 YDEGEE. This CDR3 comprises 17 residues.

The genes are TRBV5-1 and TRBJ1-2; 8 nucleotides agree with TRBD1. V lost 4 bases and J lost 4; bases outside the gene matches: 3. The CDR3 spans 13 residues. Germline assignment: CDR1 SGHRS and CDR2 YFSETQ. CDR3 DNA: TGCGCCAGCAGCGGCAGGGGGCTCTATGGCTACACCTTC. Its translation is CASSGRGLYGYTF.

V and J are TRBV29-1 and TRBJ2-5, with 8 bases that match TRBD1. The CDR3 spans 14 residues. The V segment lost 4 bases and the J segment 5 bases; nucleotides outside the gene matches: 9. CDR1 is SQVTM and CDR2 is ANQGSEA in the germline V gene. DNA for the CDR3: TGCAGCGTTGTACCTCAGGGGGCTGGCGAGACCCAGTACTTC. Translation gives CSVVPQGAGETQYF. Full variable domain (outside the CDR3, taken from reference TRBV29-1 and TRBJ2-5): SAVISQKPSRDICQRGTSLTIQCQVDSQVTMMFWYRQQPGQSLTLIATANQGSEATYESGFVIDKFPISRPNLTFSTLTVSNMSPEDSSIYLCSVVPQGAGETQYFGPGTRLLVL.

The DNA of the CDR3 is TGTGCCAGCAGCTTAACAGAGCAGAACACTGAAGCTTTCTTT. It translates to CASSLTEQNTEAFF. V gene TRBV7-8 combines with J gene TRBJ1-1; D is unclear. Per germline, CDR1 SGHVS and CDR2 FQNEAQ. V was shortened by 2 bases and J by 1 base, with 8 bases between the two germline ends. CDR3 length: 14 amino acids.

This clone was observed a single time. The chain employs TRBV9 and TRBJ2-6; D gene unclear. Germline-derived CDR1 and CDR2 are SGDLS and YYNGEE. This CDR3 has 21 residues. Deletions cut 3 bases from V and 0 bases from J, with 25 bases between. The CDR3 spells CASSERYRLPRNDSGANVLTF. Here the CDR3 DNA reads TGTGCCAGCAGCGAACGATATAGACTCCCCCGCAACGACTCTGGGGCCAACGTCCTGACTTTC. The variable domain in full, with the rest retrieved from reference TRBV9 and TRBJ2-6, is DSGVTQTPKHLITATGQRVTLRCSPRSGDLSVYWYQQSLDQGLQFLIQYYNGEERAKGNILERFSAQQFPDLHSELNLSSLELGDSALYFCASSERYRLPRNDSGANVLTFGAGSRLTVL.

V is TRBV2 and J is TRBJ2-7, with 14 bases identical to TRBD2. Germline V gives CDR1 SNHLY, CDR2 FYNNEI. This CDR3 has 14 amino acids. V was clipped by 8 bases and J by 4 bases; unmatched bases: 4. CDR3 sequence: CASFGTSGSYEQYF. CDR3 DNA: TGTGCCAGCTTTGGGACTAGCGGGAGTTACGAGCAGTACTTC.

V is TRBV10-3 and J is TRBJ1-4; 8 bases map to TRBD1. The CDR3 has 13 amino acids. Germline values: CDR1 ENHRY, CDR2 SYGVKD. With 10 bases clipped from V and 6 bases from J, the junction kept 7 bases outside the gene matches. The CDR3: CASSGGAHEKLFF. CDR3 sequence (DNA): TGTGCCAGTTCAGGGGGCGCACATGAAAAACTGTTTTTT.

The gene calls are TRBV30 and TRBJ2-2, with TRBD1 matching over 8 bases. The CDR3 totals 14 residues. Germline CDR1 is GTSNPN and CDR2 is SVGIG (reference sequence). Trimming took 5 bases from V and 6 from J; bases not matched to a gene: 8. The CDR3: CAWGQGNMAGELFF. In DNA form, the CDR3 reads TGTGCCTGGGGACAGGGAAATATGGCCGGGGAGCTGTTTTTT.

This clone showed up just a few times. This chain joins TRBV4-3 and TRBJ1-2; no clear D. The germline V gene encodes CDR1 LGHNA and CDR2 YSLEER. The CDR3 sequence is 19 residues long. V lost 0 bases to trimming and J lost 8 bases, with 28 bases between them. The CDR3 DNA reads as TGCGCCAGCAGCCAAGATCTTTTGGCGCCAGGTTCTTCGTTGTGGGGCTACACCTTC. Protein product: CASSQDLLAPGSSLWGYTF.

This sequence joins TRBV7-2 and TRBJ2-5; D not resolved. The ends were cut back, 0 bases at V and 3 bases at J, with 5 bases in the middle. This CDR3 contains 13 residues. Germline V gene lookup returns CDR1 SGHTA and CDR2 FQGNSA. The CDR3 DNA reads as TGTGCCAGCAGCTTAGCGTCTAAAGAGACCCAGTACTTC. This encodes CASSLASKETQYF. The full variable domain, its missing parts supplied by reference TRBV7-2 and TRBJ2-5, is GAGVSQSPSNKVTEKGKDVELRCDPISGHTALYWYRQSLGQGLEFLIYFQGNSAPDKSGLPSDRFSAERTGGSVSTLTIQRTQQEDSAVYLCASSLASKETQYFGPGTRLLVL.